The T cell receptor beta chain described here comes from a study of T cell changes during pregnancy in multiple sclerosis. Between the trimmed V and J ends, which lost 0 bases and 5 bases, there was a span of 8 bases. The CDR3 has 14 amino acids. The assay was immunoSEQ multiplex PCR, and TCRdb's table has in-frame clones only and misses some. The sample records around 100,000 clones, 91% being singletons. The rearrangement joins TRBV23-1 to TRBJ1-5, with D unclear. TRBV23-1 is an ORF for which the function is uncertain. The source is a female donor with multiple sclerosis, enrolled in a pregnancy study. The specimen comprised peripheral blood, sampled after pregnancy. The CDR3 region is CASSQSGVHQPQHF. The CDR3, as DNA: TGCGCCAGCAGTCAATCGGGAGTCCATCAGCCCCAGCATTTT.